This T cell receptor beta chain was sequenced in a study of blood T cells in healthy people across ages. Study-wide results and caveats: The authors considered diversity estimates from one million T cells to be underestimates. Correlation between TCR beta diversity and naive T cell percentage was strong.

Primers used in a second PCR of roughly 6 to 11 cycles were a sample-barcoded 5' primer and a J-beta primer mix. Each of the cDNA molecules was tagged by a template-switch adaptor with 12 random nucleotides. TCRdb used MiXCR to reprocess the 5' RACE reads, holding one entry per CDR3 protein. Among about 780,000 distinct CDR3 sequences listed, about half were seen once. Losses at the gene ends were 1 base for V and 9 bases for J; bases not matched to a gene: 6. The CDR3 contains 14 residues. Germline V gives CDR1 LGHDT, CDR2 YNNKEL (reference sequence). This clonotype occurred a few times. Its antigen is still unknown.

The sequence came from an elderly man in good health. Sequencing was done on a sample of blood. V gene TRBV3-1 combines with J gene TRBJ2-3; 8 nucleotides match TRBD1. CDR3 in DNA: TGTGCCAGCAGCCAAGGGGACAGGCCAGGCACGCAGTATTTT. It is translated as CASSQGDRPGTQYF.